This T cell receptor (beta chain) appears in the sequencing data of a study of Ad26.COV2.S vaccination and SARS-CoV-2 variants. Across the whole study: Recipients of Ad26.COV2.S got it intramuscularly, once or twice 56 days apart. Whole-study results and caveats: Reportedly, after vaccination the spike-specific CD8+ and CD4+ T cell responses displayed substantial breadth.

The germline gives CDR1 MGHDK, CDR2 SYGVNS. The CDR3 contains 14 residues. Trimming took off 3 bases at V and 4 bases at J, with 12 bases between the two ends. Treatment of the sample: roughly 18 received Ad26.COV2.S at low or high dose, single or two shots; roughly 5 received placebo; per-sample allocation not given. Specimen acquisition occurred on day 63 following the initial vaccine or placebo injection. The repertoire was sequenced with immunoSEQ multiplex PCR; TCRdb's copy has only in-frame clones and lacks some. This table has around 270,000 clones, around nine tenths appearing once. Comments on this clone: Its antigen is unknown.

The input for sequencing was peripheral blood, taken in a trial of Ad26.COV2.S vaccine versus placebo. This chain uses TRBV25-1 with TRBJ1-2; D gene unclear. This receptor was identified in a person between 18 and 65 years old who received the Ad26.COV2.S COVID-19 vaccine or a placebo. The CDR3 loop reads CASSDTDPTYGYTF. CDR3 DNA sequence: TGTGCCAGCAGTGACACAGATCCTACCTATGGCTACACCTTC.